The next 29 T cell receptor beta chains were all read from a single sample in a study of shared clonotypes between healthy human individuals. The protocol was immunoSEQ multiplex PCR, while the TCRdb copy is restricted to in-frame clones and leaves out a portion. The table records fewer than 1.4 million clones, about 84% of them present only once. The specimen sequenced was memory CD4+ T cells from PBMCs. Subset noted: CD45RA-negative fraction. These TCRs come from a man aged 18 to 30 in good health. Some clones in this sample may be carry-over from other donors' samples.

The sample holds a few counts of this clone. The chain links TRBV21-1 to TRBJ2-1. TRBV21-1 is noted as a pseudogene. CDR3 length: 11 residues. The CDR3 coding sequence is TGTGCCAGCAGCAAAAGGAATGAGCAGTTCTTC. As protein: CASSKRNEQFF.

V and J are TRBV5-1 and TRBJ2-1; D is unclear. CDR3 length: 15 residues. V gave up 0 bases and J gave up 3 bases, with 10 bases separating them. The germline CDR1 and CDR2 sequences are SGHRS and YFSETQ. Here the CDR3 DNA reads TGCGCCAGCAGCTTGGGATCACCCGACTACAATGAGCAGTTCTTC. Amino acid sequence: CASSLGSPDYNEQFF.

The chain uses TRBV30 and TRBJ2-2; 7 nucleotides agree with TRBD1. The CDR3 consists of 16 residues. V trimming: 0 bases; J trimming: 5 bases; junction bases outside the gene matches: 9. The V gene's germline CDR1 is GTSNPN and CDR2 SVGIG (reference sequence). CDR3 nucleotides: TGTGCCTGGAGTGTTTTAGGGGGCGAGGAAACCGGGGAGCTGTTTTTT. Translated, it gives CAWSVLGGEETGELFF.

The chain has TRBV5-4 and TRBJ2-1; TRBD2 matches 14 bases. CDR3 length: 17 amino acids. The V gene's germline CDR1 is SGHNT and CDR2 YYREEE (reference sequence). The junction had 11 bases not matched to a gene; V was cut back by 4 bases and J by 8 bases. The CDR3 loop is CASSLRLAGGRVDEQFF. CDR3 sequence (DNA): TGTGCCAGCAGCCTCAGACTAGCGGGAGGGAGGGTCGATGAGCAGTTCTTC.

The chain links TRBV30 to TRBJ1-1; D perhaps matches TRBD1 (6 bases). Trimming removed 0 bases at V and 6 bases at J, with 11 bases between. This CDR3 contains 13 residues. Germline V gene data show CDR1 as GTSNPN and CDR2 as SVGIG (reference sequence). Here the CDR3 DNA reads TGTGCCTGGAGTGTACAGGGTGCGGCTGAAGCTTTCTTT. Amino acid sequence: CAWSVQGAAEAFF.

The genes are TRBV9 and TRBJ2-1; 8 nucleotides align to TRBD2. The V gene end was trimmed by 1 base and the J gene end by 8 bases; junction bases not matched to a gene: 5. Germline CDR1 and CDR2: SGDLS and YYNGEE. There are 14 residues in the CDR3. The chain's CDR3 is CASSVIPGGDEQFF. CDR3 DNA: TGTGCCAGCAGCGTAATCCCGGGGGGGGATGAGCAGTTCTTC. The variable domain in full, completed from reference TRBV9 and TRBJ2-1, reads DSGVTQTPKHLITATGQRVTLRCSPRSGDLSVYWYQQSLDQGLQFLIQYYNGEERAKGNILERFSAQQFPDLHSELNLSSLELGDSALYFCASSVIPGGDEQFFGPGTRLTVL.

This clone was counted once. The rearrangement links TRBV6-1 to TRBJ1-4; TRBD1 agrees at 8 bases. CDR1 and CDR2 from the germline V gene are MNHNS and SASEGT. The CDR3 length is 14 residues. The trim removed 5 bases at V and 3 bases at J, leaving 2 bases unmatched. The CDR3 coding sequence is TGTGCCAGCAGTCTACAGGGGGCTAATGAAAAACTGTTTTTT. Amino acid sequence: CASSLQGANEKLFF.

This clone has more than one count but fewer than ten. The chain joins TRBV5-8 to TRBJ2-7; TRBD1 matches at 9 bases. Trimming removed 1 base from V and 1 base from J; junction bases left unmatched: 3. In germline, CDR1 is SGHTS, CDR2 YDEGEE. The CDR3 runs 15 residues. CDR3 bases: TGTGCCAGCAGCTTGATTGGGACAGGGTCCTACGAGCAGTACTTC. This translates into CASSLIGTGSYEQYF.

The rearrangement joins TRBV5-1 to TRBJ1-1, with D possibly being TRBD1 (5 bases). CDR1 and CDR2 from the germline V gene are SGHRS and YFSETQ. V was clipped by 9 bases and J by 3 bases, with 15 bases between them. The CDR3 spans 13 residues. Here the CDR3 reads CATSILRDTEAFF. The CDR3 nucleotides read TGCGCCACCTCCATACTCAGGGACACTGAAGCTTTCTTT.

Notes on this clone: The junction and the germline gene differ at one end; a read error may be behind it. V usage is TRBV29-1 and J usage is TRBJ2-7, with TRBD1 matching 7 bases. Germline CDR1 is SQVTM and CDR2 is ANQGSEA. This CDR3 comprises 15 residues. The CDR3 loop is CSVEADRAGYYEQYF. The DNA for the CDR3 is TGCAGCGTAGAAGCTGACAGGGCGGGTTACTACGAGCAGTACTTC.

The genes are TRBV9 and TRBJ2-3, with TRBD2 as a possible D gene (6 bases). The CDR3 runs to 16 residues. CDR1 is SGDLS and CDR2 is YYNGEE in the germline V gene. V lost 2 bases, J lost 4 bases, and 17 bases lay in between. The CDR3 region is CASSVLSREGPDTQYF. DNA of the CDR3: TGTGCCAGCAGCGTCCTATCGCGGGAAGGCCCAGATACGCAGTATTTT.

This sequence joins TRBV27 and TRBJ1-3; 8 nucleotides agree with TRBD1. Germline loops: CDR1 MNHEY, CDR2 SMNVEV (reference sequence). This CDR3 is built from 15 residues. With V trimmed by 3 bases and J by 2 bases, 3 bases remained unmatched. CDR3 protein: CASSFQGAPGNTIYF. DNA for the CDR3: TGTGCCAGCAGTTTCCAGGGGGCCCCTGGAAACACCATATATTTT.

The V call is TRBV7-3, the J call TRBJ1-1; tentatively, D is TRBD1 (6 bases). Germline V gene sequence: CDR1 SGHTA, CDR2 FQGTGA. The CDR3 length is 13 residues. V lost 5 bases, J lost 3 bases, and 10 bases lay in between. The CDR3 loop is CASSPDSHTEAFF. The CDR3 DNA is TGTGCCAGCAGCCCGGACAGCCACACTGAAGCTTTCTTT.

The rearrangement uses TRBV5-1 and TRBJ2-1, with TRBD2 identical over 9 bases. CDR1 is SGHRS, CDR2 YFSETQ, per germline. The CDR3 sequence is 13 residues long. V trimming: 4 bases; J trimming: 8 bases; junction bases outside the gene matches: 4. CDR3 loop: CASSDRLADEQFF. DNA for the CDR3: TGCGCCAGCAGCGATAGACTAGCGGATGAGCAGTTCTTC.

A note on this clone: This likely came from a read error, as a far larger clone is one base away. V gene TRBV28 combines with J gene TRBJ2-6; D is unclear. Germline CDR1 reads MDHEN; CDR2 reads SYDVKM. This CDR3 is 15 amino acids long. The CDR3 DNA reads TGTGCCAGCGGTTTAGGGTACTCTGGGGCCAACGTCCTGACTTTC. The encoded protein is CASGLGYSGANVLTF. The variable domain in full, with the rest retrieved from reference TRBV28 and TRBJ2-6, is DVKVTQSSRYLVKRTGEKVFLECVQDMDHENMFWYRQDPGLGLRLIYFSYDVKMKEKGDIPEGYSVSREKKERFSLILESASTNQTSMYLCASGLGYSGANVLTFGAGSRLTVL.

This clone showed up just a few times. The V and J genes are TRBV7-8 and TRBJ1-1; tentative D call: TRBD1 (5 bases). Germline V gene data show CDR1 as SGHVS and CDR2 as FQNEAQ. V was shortened by 6 bases and J by 3 bases, with 17 bases between the two germline ends. The CDR3 contains 15 residues. This chain's CDR3 is CASSYGGVSYTEAFF. For the CDR3, the DNA is TGTGCCAGCAGTTACGGGGGGGTGTCGTACACTGAAGCTTTCTTT.

On this clone: It is likely a read error: a sequence one base away is far more abundant. The identical CDR3 is also encoded by other nucleotide sequences in the sample. V is TRBV9 and J is TRBJ1-2; the match to TRBD1 covers 8 bases. V was clipped by 0 bases and J by 5 bases; unmatched bases: 0. This CDR3 has 13 residues. Germline loops: CDR1 SGDLS, CDR2 YYNGEE. The CDR3 nucleotides read TGTGCCAGCAGCGTAGGACAGGGGTATGGCTACACCTTC. Encoded protein: CASSVGQGYGYTF.

In its sample, this clone was seen once. This may arise from a read error, as a much more abundant clone is one base away. The sample holds other DNA sequences that translate to the same CDR3. This chain connects TRBV18 to TRBJ1-1; D remains unclear. There are 13 residues in the CDR3. Germline CDR1 KGHSH, CDR2 LQKENI. Trimming stripped 3 bases from V and 2 bases from J, with 7 bases between. CDR3 region: CASSPNGNTEAFF. The CDR3 region has the DNA TGTGCCAGCTCACCGAACGGAAACACTGAAGCTTTCTTT. Looking up the rest from reference TRBV18 and TRBJ1-1 gives the full variable domain: NAGVMQNPRHLVRRRGQEARLRCSPMKGHSHVYWYRQLPEEGLKFMVYLQKENIIDESGMPKERFSAEFPKEGPSILRIQQVVRGDSAAYFCASSPNGNTEAFFGQGTRLTVV.

The chain is built from TRBV28 and TRBJ2-2, with D perhaps TRBD1 (6 bases). In germline, CDR1 is MDHEN, CDR2 SYDVKM. Trimming took off 6 bases at V and 3 bases at J, with 11 bases between the two ends. There are 14 residues in the CDR3. The CDR3 region is CASRHRGYTGELFF. The CDR3 DNA sequence: TGTGCCAGCAGGCATAGGGGGTACACCGGGGAGCTGTTTTTT.

The chain couples TRBV28 to TRBJ1-5; D remains unclear. CDR1 and CDR2 from the germline V gene are MDHEN and SYDVKM. Trimming took 3 bases from V and 7 from J, leaving 7 bases between them. This CDR3 comprises 12 residues. The CDR3 reads CASSFAGQPQHF. CDR3 nucleotides: TGTGCCAGCAGTTTCGCAGGCCAGCCCCAGCATTTT.

This clone was counted only a few times. Different DNA sequences within this sample yield the same CDR3. The V and J genes are TRBV5-1 and TRBJ2-5, with 8 bases aligning to TRBD1. Germline lookup yields CDR1 SGHRS and CDR2 YFSETQ. The CDR3 is 14 amino acids. V shed 4 bases, J shed 5 bases, and the junction held 7 bases outside the gene matches. CDR3 in DNA: TGCGCCAGCAGCCTGGACAGGGTAGGGGAGACCCAGTACTTC. Its protein is CASSLDRVGETQYF.

In this sample, this clone turned up once. V and J are TRBV18 and TRBJ1-5, with 7 bases that match TRBD1. From germline, CDR1 is KGHSH and CDR2 LQKENI. V lost 3 bases and J lost 7; bases outside the gene matches: 9. The CDR3 loop spans 15 amino acids. CDR3 in DNA: TGTGCCAGCTCACCGAGGGCAGGGGGGGGACAGCCCCAGCATTTT. Its translation is CASSPRAGGGQPQHF.

This clone was seen a handful of times. The chain couples TRBV19 to TRBJ2-7; perhaps TRBD1 as D (6 bases). V was clipped by 8 bases and J by 2 bases, with 16 bases between them. The CDR3 totals 14 residues. In germline, CDR1 is LNHDA, CDR2 SQIVND (reference sequence). The CDR3 sequence is CASSQPGVAYEQYF. The CDR3, as DNA: TGTGCCAGTTCACAGCCAGGGGTGGCCTACGAGCAGTACTTC.

This chain connects TRBV20-1 to TRBJ1-1; unclear D gene. With 5 bases removed from V and 4 bases from J, the gap between germline ends came to 8 bases. Germline V gene sequence: CDR1 DFQATT, CDR2 SNEGSKA (reference sequence). The length of the CDR3 is 11 residues. The CDR3 DNA is TGCAGTGCTCTTAGGCCCACTGAAGCTTTCTTT. Translated: CSALRPTEAFF.

The chain carries TRBV7-2 and TRBJ1-5; possibly TRBD1 for D (6 bases). V shed 2 bases and J shed 4 bases, with 15 bases lying between them. The CDR3 totals 16 residues. From germline, CDR1 is SGHTA and CDR2 FQGNSA. The CDR3 nucleotides read TGTGCCAGCAGCTTACCCGGACAGCCGAAAAATCAGCCCCAGCATTTT. Its translation: CASSLPGQPKNQPQHF.

The chain has TRBV2 and TRBJ2-1, with D perhaps matching TRBD1 (6 bases). This CDR3 spans 14 amino acids. Germline V lookup: CDR1 SNHLY, CDR2 FYNNEI. Trimming removed 4 bases from V and 2 bases from J, with 9 bases in between. Here the CDR3 reads CASSAWTAYNEQFF. For the CDR3, the DNA is TGTGCCAGCAGTGCCTGGACAGCCTACAATGAGCAGTTCTTC. The whole variable domain, filled in from reference TRBV2 and TRBJ2-1, reads EPEVTQTPSHQVTQMGQEVILRCVPISNHLYFYWYRQILGQKVEFLVSFYNNEISEKSEIFDDQFSVERPDGSNFTLKIRSTKLEDSAMYFCASSAWTAYNEQFFGPGTRLTVL.

This chain links TRBV5-1 with TRBJ1-1; D gene unclear. The CDR3 consists of 13 residues. Trimming cost V 4 bases and J 8 bases, with 15 bases left between them. Germline V gene lookup returns CDR1 SGHRS and CDR2 YFSETQ. The CDR3 loop reads CASSEADRTEAFF. In DNA form, the CDR3 reads TGCGCCAGCAGCGAGGCAGATAGAACCGAAGCTTTCTTT.

With respect to this clone: The same CDR3 arises from other DNA sequences in this sample as well. This chain uses TRBV5-1 with TRBJ1-1; weak D call: TRBD1 (6 bases). There are 14 residues in the CDR3. Germline V gene sequence: CDR1 SGHRS, CDR2 YFSETQ. With 4 bases removed from V and 3 bases from J, the gap between germline ends came to 13 bases. The CDR3 loop is CASSPSRGDTEAFF. CDR3 sequence (DNA): TGCGCCAGCAGCCCAAGCAGGGGAGACACTGAAGCTTTCTTT.

V and J are TRBV5-6 and TRBJ2-3, with D possibly called TRBD1 or TRBD2 (5 bases each). Germline V CDR1 and CDR2: SGHDT, YYEEEE. The CDR3 runs 15 residues. The V end was cut by 0 bases, the J end by 6 bases, with 14 bases between. This CDR3 reads CASSLGAEGQDTQYF. Here the CDR3 DNA reads TGTGCCAGCAGCTTGGGGGCAGAGGGGCAGGATACGCAGTATTTT.